This T cell receptor (beta chain) was profiled in a study of T-cell memory formation after mild COVID-19. TCRdb ran MiXCR on the 5' RACE reads and lists one entry per CDR3 protein. The sample records more than 300,000 distinct CDR3 sequences, 20% to 25% being singletons. The CDR3 sequence is 14 residues long. Per germline, CDR1 SGHDN and CDR2 FVKESK. V was trimmed by 4 bases and J by 2 bases, leaving 11 bases between them. On this clonotype: Its target is not known.

Notes on the study in general: Mainly CM and EM harbored the contracting CD4+ clones; mainly EMRA harbored the CD8+ ones. Whether day 37 second-wave clones are SARS-CoV-2-specific was not confirmed.

Sequenced input: PBMCs or a T cell subset sorted from them (not recorded which). This TCR derives from a man between 18 and 35 years old who had mild COVID-19 (a few samples of this study predate the infection). Cell type and time point are not known. V and J are TRBV14 and TRBJ1-2; possible D gene TRBD1, 5 bases. As DNA, the CDR3 is TGTGCCAGCAGCCTCTTGACAGCGAACTATGGCTACACCTTC. This encodes CASSLLTANYGYTF.